The clone carrying this TCR beta chain came up once. Generated by immunoSEQ multiplex PCR, the TCRdb table keeps only in-frame clones and is missing some. The table has some 270,000 clones, under 85% seen once; the top ten hold approximately 0.94%. This entry belongs to a study of blood T cell repertoires in COVID-19. This CDR3 contains 14 residues. The germline V and J ends were trimmed by 4 bases and 4 bases, with 13 bases remaining between them. Per the germline V gene, CDR1 is SGHDT and CDR2 is YYEEEE. The receptor was isolated from a human donor with COVID-19, enrolled during active disease. The donor label of this sample is uncertain. The chain uses TRBV5-6 and TRBJ2-3, with D possibly being TRBD2 (6 bases). Sequencing was done on a sample of peripheral blood. The CDR3 nucleotides read TGTGCCAGCAGCGGCTCGGGGAGGCCAGATACGCAGTATTTT. This sequence encodes CASSGSGRPDTQYF.